This T cell receptor (beta chain) was sequenced during a study of blood T cell repertoires in COVID-19. Background on the study: Researchers got acute and convalescent COVID-19 samples from the United States, Italy and Spain. Sources were T cells, B-cell-depleted T cells, or PBMCs; the material itself was cDNA or gDNA.

In the authors' workflow: Amplifying reference gene primers gave estimates of nucleated cell counts. The protocol was immunoSEQ multiplex PCR, while the TCRdb copy is restricted to in-frame clones and leaves out a portion. For V, J and clone size, that table is used; D and trimming come from the DNA. The repertoire holds about 230,000 clones, with less than 90% as singletons. Trimming left V 4 bases short and J 4 bases short, with 16 bases between. The germline gives CDR1 SGHTA, CDR2 FQGNSA. This CDR3 region has 15 residues. This clonotype was sampled from a woman between 65 and 79 years old with active or convalescent COVID-19. Sequenced: peripheral blood. The chain employs TRBV7-2 and TRBJ1-2, with a weak D call TRBD1 (6 bases). This CDR3 is CASSSGPTGIYGYTF. In nucleotides, the CDR3 is TGTGCCAGCAGCTCGGGGCCGACAGGAATCTATGGCTACACCTTC.